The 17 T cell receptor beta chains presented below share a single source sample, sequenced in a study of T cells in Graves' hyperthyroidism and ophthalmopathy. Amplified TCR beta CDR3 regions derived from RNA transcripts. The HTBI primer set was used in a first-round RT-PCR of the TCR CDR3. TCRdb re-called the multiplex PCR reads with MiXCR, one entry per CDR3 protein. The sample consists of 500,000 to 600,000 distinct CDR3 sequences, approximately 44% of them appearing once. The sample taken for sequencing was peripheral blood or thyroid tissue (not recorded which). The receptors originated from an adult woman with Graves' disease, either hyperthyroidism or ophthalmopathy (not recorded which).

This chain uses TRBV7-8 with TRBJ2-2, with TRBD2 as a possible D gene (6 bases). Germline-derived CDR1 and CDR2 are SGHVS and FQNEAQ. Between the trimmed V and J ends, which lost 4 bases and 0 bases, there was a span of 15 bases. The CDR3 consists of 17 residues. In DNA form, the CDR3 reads TGTGCCAGCAGCTCTACCGCGGGGTCAGCGAACACCGGGGAGCTGTTTTTT. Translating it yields CASSSTAGSANTGELFF.

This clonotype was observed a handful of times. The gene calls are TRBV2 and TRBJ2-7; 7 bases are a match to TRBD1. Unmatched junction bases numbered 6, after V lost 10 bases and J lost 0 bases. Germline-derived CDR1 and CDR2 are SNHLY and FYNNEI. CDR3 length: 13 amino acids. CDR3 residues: CAIIRDSSYEQYF. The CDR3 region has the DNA TGTGCCATCATCCGGGACAGCTCCTACGAGCAGTACTTC.

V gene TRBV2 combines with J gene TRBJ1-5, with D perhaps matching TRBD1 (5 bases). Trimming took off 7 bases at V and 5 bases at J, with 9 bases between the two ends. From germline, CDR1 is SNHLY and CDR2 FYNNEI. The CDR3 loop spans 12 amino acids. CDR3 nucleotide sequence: TGTGCCAGCACTAGGGGATATCAGCCCCAGCATTTT. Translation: CASTRGYQPQHF.

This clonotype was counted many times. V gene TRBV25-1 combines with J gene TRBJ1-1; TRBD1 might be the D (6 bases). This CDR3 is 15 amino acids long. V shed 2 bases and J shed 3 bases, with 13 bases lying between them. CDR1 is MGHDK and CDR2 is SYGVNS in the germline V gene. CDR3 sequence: CASSEQGLRDTEAFF. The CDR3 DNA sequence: TGTGCCAGCAGTGAACAGGGGCTTAGGGACACTGAAGCTTTCTTT.

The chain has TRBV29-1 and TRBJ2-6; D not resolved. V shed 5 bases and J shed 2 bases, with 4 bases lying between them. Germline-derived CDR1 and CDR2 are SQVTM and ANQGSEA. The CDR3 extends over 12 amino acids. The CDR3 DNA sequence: TGCAGCGTTCGGACTGGGGCCAACGTCCTGACTTTC. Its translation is CSVRTGANVLTF.

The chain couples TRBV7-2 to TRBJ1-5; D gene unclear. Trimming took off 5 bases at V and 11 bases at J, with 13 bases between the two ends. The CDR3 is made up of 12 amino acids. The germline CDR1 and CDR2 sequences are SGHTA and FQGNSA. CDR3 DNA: TGTGCCAGCAGCCTCCTCGGGGAGACCCAGCATTTT. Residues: CASSLLGETQHF.

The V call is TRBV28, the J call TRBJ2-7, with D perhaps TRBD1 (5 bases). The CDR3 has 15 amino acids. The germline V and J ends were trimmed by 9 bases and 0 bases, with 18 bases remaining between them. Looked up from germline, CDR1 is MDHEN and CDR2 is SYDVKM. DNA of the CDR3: TGTGCCAGTTCGACCACAGGTTCTAGCTCCTACGAGCAGTACTTC. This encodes CASSTTGSSSYEQYF.

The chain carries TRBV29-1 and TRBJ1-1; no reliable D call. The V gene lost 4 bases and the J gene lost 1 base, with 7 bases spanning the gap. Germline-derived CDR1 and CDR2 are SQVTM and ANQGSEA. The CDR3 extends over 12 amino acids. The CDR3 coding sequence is TGCAGCGTTGCTTCCAGGAACACTGAAGCTTTCTTT. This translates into CSVASRNTEAFF.

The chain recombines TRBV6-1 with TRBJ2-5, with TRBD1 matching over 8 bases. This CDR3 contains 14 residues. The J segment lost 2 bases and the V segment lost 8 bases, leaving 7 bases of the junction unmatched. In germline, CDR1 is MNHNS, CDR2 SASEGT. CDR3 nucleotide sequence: TGTGCCAGCGGCCCGGGACAGGCGCAAGAGACCCAGTACTTC. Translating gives CASGPGQAQETQYF.

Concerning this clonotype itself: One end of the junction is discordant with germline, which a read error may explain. The CDR3 protein is CASSGTSRLF. CDR3 sequence (DNA): TGTGCCAGCAGTGGGACTAGCCGACTCTTC. The chain joins TRBV2 to TRBJ2-7, with 8 bases aligning to TRBD2. There are 10 residues in the CDR3. Germline CDR1 is SNHLY and CDR2 is FYNNEI.

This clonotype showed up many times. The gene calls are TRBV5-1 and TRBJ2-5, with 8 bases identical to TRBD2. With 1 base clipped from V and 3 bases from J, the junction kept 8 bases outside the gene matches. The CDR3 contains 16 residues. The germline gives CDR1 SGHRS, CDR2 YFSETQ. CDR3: CASSLSPGLGEETQYF. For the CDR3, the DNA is TGCGCCAGCAGCTTGTCCCCGGGACTAGGGGAAGAGACCCAGTACTTC.

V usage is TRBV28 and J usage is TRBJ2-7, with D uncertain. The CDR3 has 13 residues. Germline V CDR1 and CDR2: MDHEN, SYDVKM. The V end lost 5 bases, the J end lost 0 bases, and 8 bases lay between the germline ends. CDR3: CASSNLYSYEQYF. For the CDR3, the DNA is TGTGCCAGCAGTAACTTATACTCCTACGAGCAGTACTTC.

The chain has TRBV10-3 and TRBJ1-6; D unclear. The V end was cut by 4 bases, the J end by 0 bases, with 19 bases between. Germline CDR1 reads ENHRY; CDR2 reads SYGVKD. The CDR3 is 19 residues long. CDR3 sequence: CAISANQGASGSYNSPLHF. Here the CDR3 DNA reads TGTGCCATCAGTGCCAACCAAGGTGCCAGTGGCTCCTATAATTCACCCCTCCACTTT.

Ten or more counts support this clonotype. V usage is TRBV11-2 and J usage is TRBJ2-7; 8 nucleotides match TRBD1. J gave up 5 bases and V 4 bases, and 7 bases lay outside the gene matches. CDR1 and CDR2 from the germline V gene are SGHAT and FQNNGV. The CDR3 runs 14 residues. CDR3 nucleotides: TGTGCCAGCAGCTATGGACAGGGCGAGGACGAGCAGTACTTC. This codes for CASSYGQGEDEQYF.

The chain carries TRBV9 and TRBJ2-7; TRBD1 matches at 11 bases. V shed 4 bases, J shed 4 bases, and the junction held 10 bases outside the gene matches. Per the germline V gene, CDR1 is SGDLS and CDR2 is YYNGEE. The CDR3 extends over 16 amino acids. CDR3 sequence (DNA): TGTGCCAGCAGCCAAGAAACCGGGACAGGGGGATACGAGCAGTACTTC. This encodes CASSQETGTGGYEQYF.

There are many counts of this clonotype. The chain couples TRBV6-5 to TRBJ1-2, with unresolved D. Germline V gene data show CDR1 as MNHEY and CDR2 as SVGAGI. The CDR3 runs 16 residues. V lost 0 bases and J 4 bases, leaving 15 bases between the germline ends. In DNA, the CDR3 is TGTGCCAGCAGTTACTCAAGGCTGGGTCGAGGCTATGGCTACACCTTC. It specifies CASSYSRLGRGYGYTF.

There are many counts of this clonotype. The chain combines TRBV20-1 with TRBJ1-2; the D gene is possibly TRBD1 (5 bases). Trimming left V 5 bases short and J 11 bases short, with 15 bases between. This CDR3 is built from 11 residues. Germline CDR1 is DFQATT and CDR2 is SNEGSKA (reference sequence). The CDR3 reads CSARPGERYTF. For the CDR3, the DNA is TGCAGTGCTCGACCGGGGGAACGGTACACCTTC.